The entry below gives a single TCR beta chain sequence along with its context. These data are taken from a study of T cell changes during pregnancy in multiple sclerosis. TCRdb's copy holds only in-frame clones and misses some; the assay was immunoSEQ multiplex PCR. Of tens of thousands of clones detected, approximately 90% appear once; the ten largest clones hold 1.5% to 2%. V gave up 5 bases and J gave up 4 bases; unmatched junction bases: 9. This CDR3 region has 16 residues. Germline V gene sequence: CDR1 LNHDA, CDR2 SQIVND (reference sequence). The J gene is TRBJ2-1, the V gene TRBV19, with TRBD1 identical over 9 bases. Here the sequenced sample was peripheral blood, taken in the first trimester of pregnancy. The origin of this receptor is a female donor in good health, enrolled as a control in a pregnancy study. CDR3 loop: CASSATGGGMYNEQFF. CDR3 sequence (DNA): TGTGCCAGTAGTGCAACAGGGGGCGGGATGTACAATGAGCAGTTCTTC.